The T cell receptor beta chain under discussion was sequenced for a study of blood T cell repertoires in COVID-19 (dated by TCRdb to between 2020 and 2021). Regarding the research as a whole: Samples covering the acute and convalescent phases of COVID-19 were provided by collaborators in the United States, Italy and Spain. The prospective study material was composed of cDNA or gDNA derived from T cells, B-cell-depleted T cells, or PBMCs. Subjects who had been exposed to COVID-19, were actively infected with it, or had recovered from it provided the deeply sampled blood TCRbeta repertoires that made up the dataset. The repertoires were made available in a free public database intended to serve as a resource for research on the immune response to SARS-CoV-2. The samples were drawn from two sources: the first 160 participants of the ongoing ImmuneRACE study, and 1,200 or so subjects contributed by 6 global collaborators. Sample metadata almost always included a de-identified subject ID, COVID-19 status, age in years and sex. Where available, HLA class I and class II types were taken from metadata supplied by the sample provider and were not determined by assay-based typing.

The full study reports these points: The quantity of clinical and demographic metadata differed by source and by participant and was supplied without curation.

Whole blood was collected in K2EDTA tubes by collaborating institutions according to the institutions' own protocols. Collaborator samples were shipped for TCRbeta analysis as frozen whole blood, isolated PBMCs, or DNA extracted from either sample type. CDR1 and CDR2 are drawn from the germline V gene: KGHSH, LQKENI. Unmatched junction bases come to 6, with V trimmed by 6 bases and J by 5 bases. The CDR3 has 13 amino acids, counting the end cysteine and phenylalanine. Left in the record is the CDR3 DNA by itself, 39 bases read in frame from the first base. This clone was seen only a few times. Its target antigen remains unknown. No base quality information exists; no much larger clone differs at one position. TCRbeta CDR3 regions were amplified from genomic DNA by means of the immunoSEQ Assay, a bias-controlled multiplex PCR. As for the original processing: Nucleated cell counts per sample were estimated from amplification of reference gene primers within the assay. Sequence reads were collapsed and filtered to measure the absolute abundance of every unique TCRbeta CDR3 rearrangement. Productive Simpson clonality was computed per sample as the square root of Simpson's diversity index over productive rearrangements. Here the immuneACCESS table is served through TCRdb, limited to in-frame sequences with V and J called. Missing clones are a known gap in these copies; in checked studies unresolved V genes cover under half, and the rest lacks a known reason. That table supplies the V and J calls and clone size; D and trimming were determined from the DNA. The sample table shows fewer than 90,000 clones, and 80% are seen once. The ten largest account for 15% to 20% of the sample.

This sequence was found in a woman older than 75 with acute or convalescent COVID-19. The chain is made from TRBV18 and TRBJ2-7; a stretch of 8 junction bases matches TRBD1. Sequences were obtained from peripheral blood. The DNA reads TGTGCCAGCTCCCAGGGACAGGAGGACGAGCAGTACTTC. The resulting protein is CASSQGQEDEQYF.